The entry below gives a single T cell receptor beta chain sequence along with its context. The data belong to a study of cytomegalovirus exposure and HLA in healthy donors. There are 14 residues in the CDR3. The germline V gene has CDR1 MNHNY and CDR2 SVGAGI (reference sequence). V was pared by 3 bases and J by 0 bases, with 9 bases between. In the PCR, 60 Vbeta and 13 Jbeta primers were used. This table comes from immunoSEQ multiplex PCR, and its TCRdb copy is limited to in-frame clones, with some not included. This repertoire shows some 94,000 clones, around 77% found once; its top ten account for about 3.5%.

Sequencing was carried out using PBMCs. The chain combines TRBV6-6 with TRBJ2-7, with a weak D call TRBD1 (5 bases). The TCR was taken from a man aged 40-55 years in good health and CMV-seronegative. DNA of the CDR3: TGTGCCAGCAGTTATACAGGCAACTCCTACGAGCAGTACTTC. Translation gives CASSYTGNSYEQYF.